This T cell receptor beta chain was captured in a study of prognosis after radiotherapy for stage I lung cancer. Genomic DNA yielded TCR beta CDR3, amplified by two-round multiplex PCR. The first PCR round targeted every TRBV and TRBJ gene with specific primers. Each CDR3 protein gets one entry after TCRdb re-called the multiplex PCR reads with MiXCR. This sample has tens of thousands of distinct CDR3 sequences, with about a third found just once. Trimming cost V 3 bases and J 5 bases, with 11 bases left between them. This CDR3 has 13 residues. CDR1 MNHEY and CDR2 SVGEGT come from the germline V gene. Patients were uniformly node-negative by CT and PET/CT and had received no prior chemotherapy or radiotherapy, with no other malignancies.

The origin of this receptor is a donor of 50 years or more with non-small cell lung cancer. This specimen was PBMCs, taken before or after stereotactic body radiation therapy (not recorded which). The chain joins TRBV6-2 or TRBV6-3 to TRBJ2-7; no definite D call. CDR3 amino acids: CASSYNRHDEQYF. The CDR3 nucleotides are TGTGCCAGCAGTTATAATCGCCACGACGAGCAGTACTTC.